The TCR beta chain under discussion was sequenced for a study of blood T cells in healthy people across ages. About the research overall: Template switching recovered approximately one barcoded beta molecule for every two T cells.

Around 9.5 milliliters of peripheral blood were drawn from each donor. V lost 0 bases, J lost 10 bases, and 10 bases lay in between. The germline V gene encodes CDR1 DFQATT and CDR2 SNEGSKA (reference sequence). The CDR3 runs 12 residues. Next came a second PCR, run for about 7 to 12 cycles, which used a sample-barcoded 5' primer along with a J-beta primer mix. Every sample gave at least 2.5 million paired-end reads containing CDR3. MiXCR was run by TCRdb on the 5' RACE reads, yielding one entry per CDR3 protein. This repertoire shows approximately 1.5 million distinct CDR3 sequences, under 55% found once; its top ten account for about 3.8%.

The sequenced sample consisted of blood. This chain uses TRBV20-1 with TRBJ2-1, with D perhaps matching TRBD1 (6 bases). The sequence derives from a woman aged 18-29 years in good health. Here the CDR3 DNA reads TGCAGTGCTAGAGAGGACAGCTACGAGCAGTTCTTC. It is translated as CSAREDSYEQFF.